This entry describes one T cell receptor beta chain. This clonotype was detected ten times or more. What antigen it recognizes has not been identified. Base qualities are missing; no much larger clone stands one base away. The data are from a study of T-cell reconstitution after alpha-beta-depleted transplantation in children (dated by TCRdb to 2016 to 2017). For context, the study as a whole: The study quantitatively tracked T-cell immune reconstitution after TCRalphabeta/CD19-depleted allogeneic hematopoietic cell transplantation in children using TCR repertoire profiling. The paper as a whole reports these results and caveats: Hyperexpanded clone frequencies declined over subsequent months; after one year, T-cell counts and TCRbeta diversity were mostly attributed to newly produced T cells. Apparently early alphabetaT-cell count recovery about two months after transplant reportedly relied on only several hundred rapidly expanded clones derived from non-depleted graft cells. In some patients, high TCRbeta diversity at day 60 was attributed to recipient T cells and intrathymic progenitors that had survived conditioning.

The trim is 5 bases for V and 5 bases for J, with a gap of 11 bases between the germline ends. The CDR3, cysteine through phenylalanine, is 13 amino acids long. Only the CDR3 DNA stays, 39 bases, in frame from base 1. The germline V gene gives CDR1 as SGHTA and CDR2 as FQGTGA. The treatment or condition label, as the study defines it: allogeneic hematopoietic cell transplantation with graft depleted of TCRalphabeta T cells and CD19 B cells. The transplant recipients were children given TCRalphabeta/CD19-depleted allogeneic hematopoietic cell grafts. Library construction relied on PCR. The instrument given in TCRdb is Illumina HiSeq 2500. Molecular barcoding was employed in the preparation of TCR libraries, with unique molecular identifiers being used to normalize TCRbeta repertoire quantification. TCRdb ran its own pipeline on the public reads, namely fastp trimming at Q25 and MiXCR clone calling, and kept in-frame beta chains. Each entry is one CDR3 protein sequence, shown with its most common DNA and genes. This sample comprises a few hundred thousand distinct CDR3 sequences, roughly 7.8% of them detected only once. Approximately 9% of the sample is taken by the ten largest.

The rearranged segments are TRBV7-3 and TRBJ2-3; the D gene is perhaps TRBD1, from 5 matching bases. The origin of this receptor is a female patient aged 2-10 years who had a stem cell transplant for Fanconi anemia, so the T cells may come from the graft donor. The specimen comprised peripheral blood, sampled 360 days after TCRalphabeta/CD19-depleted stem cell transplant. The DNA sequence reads TGTGCCAGCAGCACGCAGGGATTAGATACGCAGTATTTT. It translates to CASSTQGLDTQYF.